This T cell receptor (beta chain) was sequenced for a study of blood T cell repertoires in COVID-19. Background on the study: The study drew acute and convalescent COVID-19 samples from the United States, Italy and Spain. The analysed material was cDNA or gDNA that came from T cells, B-cell-depleted T cells, or PBMCs.

The germline V gene encodes CDR1 MNHEY and CDR2 SVGAGI. Trimming at V came to 4 bases and at J to 7 bases, leaving 14 bases not matched to a gene. The CDR3 has 16 amino acids. Profiled with immunoSEQ multiplex PCR; TCRdb holds only in-frame clones, not every one. The sample has roughly 140,000 clones, around 79% seen once. The V gene is TRBV6-5, the J gene TRBJ2-3; 7 positions match TRBD2. The clonotype originates from a man in his forties or fifties with active or convalescent COVID-19. Sequencing input: peripheral blood. For the CDR3, the DNA is TGTGCCAGCAGTTCGGAGCGGGATGGATTGGGGAATACGCAGTATTTT. Encoded protein: CASSSERDGLGNTQYF.